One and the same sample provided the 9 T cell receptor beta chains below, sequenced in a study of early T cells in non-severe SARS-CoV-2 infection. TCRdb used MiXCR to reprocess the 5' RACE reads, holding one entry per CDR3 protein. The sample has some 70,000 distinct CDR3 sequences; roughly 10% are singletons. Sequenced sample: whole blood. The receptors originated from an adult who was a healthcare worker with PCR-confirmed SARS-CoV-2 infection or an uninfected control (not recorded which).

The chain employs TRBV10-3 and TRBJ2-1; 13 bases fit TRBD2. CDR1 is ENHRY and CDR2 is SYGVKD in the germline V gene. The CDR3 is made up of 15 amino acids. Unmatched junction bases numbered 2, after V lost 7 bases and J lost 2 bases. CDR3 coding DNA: TGTGCCATCAAGGGGACTAGCGGGACCTACAATGAGCAGTTCTTC. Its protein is CAIKGTSGTYNEQFF.

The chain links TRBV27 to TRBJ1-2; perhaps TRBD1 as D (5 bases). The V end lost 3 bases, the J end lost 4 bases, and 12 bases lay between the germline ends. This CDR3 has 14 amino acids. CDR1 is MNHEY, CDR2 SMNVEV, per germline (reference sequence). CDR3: CASSLRDGGYGYTF. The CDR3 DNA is TGTGCCAGCAGTTTGCGGGACGGCGGCTATGGCTACACCTTC.

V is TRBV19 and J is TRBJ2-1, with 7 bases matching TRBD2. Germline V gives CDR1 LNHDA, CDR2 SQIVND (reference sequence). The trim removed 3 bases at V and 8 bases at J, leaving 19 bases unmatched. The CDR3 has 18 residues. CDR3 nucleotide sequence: TGTGCCAGTAGTATGTCGGGATCGGCGGGCGGGAGAATCCATGAGCAGTTCTTC. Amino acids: CASSMSGSAGGRIHEQFF.

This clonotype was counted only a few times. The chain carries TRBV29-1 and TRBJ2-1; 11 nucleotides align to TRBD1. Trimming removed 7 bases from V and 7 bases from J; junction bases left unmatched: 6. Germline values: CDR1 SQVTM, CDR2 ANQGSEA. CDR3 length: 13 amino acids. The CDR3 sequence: CSASDRGPNEQFF. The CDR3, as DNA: TGCAGCGCCTCGGACAGGGGGCCTAATGAGCAGTTCTTC.

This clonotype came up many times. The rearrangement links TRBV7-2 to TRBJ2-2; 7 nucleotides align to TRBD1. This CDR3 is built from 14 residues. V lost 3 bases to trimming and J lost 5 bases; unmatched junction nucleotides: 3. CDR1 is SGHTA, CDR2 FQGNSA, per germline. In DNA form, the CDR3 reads TGTGCCAGCAGCTTCAACAGGGGAACCGGGGAGCTGTTTTTT. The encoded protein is CASSFNRGTGELFF. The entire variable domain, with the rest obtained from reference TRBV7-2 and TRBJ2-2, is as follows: GAGVSQSPSNKVTEKGKDVELRCDPISGHTALYWYRQSLGQGLEFLIYFQGNSAPDKSGLPSDRFSAERTGGSVSTLTIQRTQQEDSAVYLCASSFNRGTGELFFGEGSRLTVL.

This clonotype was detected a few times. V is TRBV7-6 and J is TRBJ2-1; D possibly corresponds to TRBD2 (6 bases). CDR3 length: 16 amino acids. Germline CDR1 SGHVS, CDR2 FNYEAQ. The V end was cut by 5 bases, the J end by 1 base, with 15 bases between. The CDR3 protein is CASSPSLAFSYNEQFF. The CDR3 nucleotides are TGTGCCAGCAGCCCCTCACTAGCCTTTTCCTACAATGAGCAGTTCTTC.

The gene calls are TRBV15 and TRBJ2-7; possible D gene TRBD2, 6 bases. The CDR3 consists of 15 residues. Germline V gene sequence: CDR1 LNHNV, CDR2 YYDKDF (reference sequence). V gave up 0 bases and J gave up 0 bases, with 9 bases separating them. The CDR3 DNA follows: TGTGCCACCAGCAGAGAAGGGGACTTCTCCTACGAGCAGTACTTC. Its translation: CATSREGDFSYEQYF.

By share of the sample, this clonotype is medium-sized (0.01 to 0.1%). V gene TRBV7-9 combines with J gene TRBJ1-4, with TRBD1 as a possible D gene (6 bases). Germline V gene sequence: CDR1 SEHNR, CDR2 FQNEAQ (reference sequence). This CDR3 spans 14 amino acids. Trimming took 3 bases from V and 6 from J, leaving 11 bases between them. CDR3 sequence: CASSFGGDDEKLFF. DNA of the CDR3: TGTGCCAGCAGCTTCGGGGGCGACGATGAAAAACTGTTTTTT.

The CDR3 sequence: CASSLWGTNWNEQFF. The DNA for the CDR3 is TGTGCCAGCAGCTTATGGGGGACTAATTGGAATGAGCAGTTCTTC. The chain is built from TRBV7-2 and TRBJ2-1; 7 nucleotides line up with TRBD2. V was clipped by 2 bases and J by 7 bases; unmatched bases: 8. In germline, CDR1 is SGHTA, CDR2 FQGNSA. This CDR3 has 15 amino acids.